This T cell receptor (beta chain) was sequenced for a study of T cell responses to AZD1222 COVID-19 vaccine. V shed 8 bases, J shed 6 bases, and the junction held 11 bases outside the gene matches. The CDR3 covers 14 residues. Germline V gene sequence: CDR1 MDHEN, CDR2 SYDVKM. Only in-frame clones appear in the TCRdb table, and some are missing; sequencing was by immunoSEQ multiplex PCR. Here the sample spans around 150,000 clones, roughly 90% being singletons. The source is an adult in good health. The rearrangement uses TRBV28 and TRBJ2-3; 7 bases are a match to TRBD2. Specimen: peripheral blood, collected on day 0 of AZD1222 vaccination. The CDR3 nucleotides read TGTGCCAGCCACCCCAGCGGGGACTCGGATACGCAGTATTTT. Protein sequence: CASHPSGDSDTQYF.